The next 23 T cell receptor beta chains were all read from a single sample in a study of beta chain features in type 1 diabetes. The sequenced template was cDNA made from the entire isolated RNA. Assay: immunoSEQ multiplex PCR; the TCRdb copy retains only in-frame clones and omits some. In the table there are around 180,000 clones, around an eighth of which are singletons. Input material: central memory CD4+ T cells from blood. The receptors originated from a woman aged 18-29 years in good health.

V usage is TRBV6-6 and J usage is TRBJ2-1; D is undetermined. Per the germline V gene, CDR1 is MNHNY and CDR2 is SVGAGI (reference sequence). CDR3 length equals 12 residues. Trimming removed 0 bases at V and 7 bases at J, with 4 bases between. The CDR3 spells CASSYSSNEQFF. CDR3 DNA sequence: TGTGCCAGCAGTTACTCCAGTAATGAGCAGTTCTTC.

On this clone: The same CDR3 is also encoded by other DNA sequences in this sample. The chain carries TRBV6-1 and TRBJ2-7; TRBD1 matches at 8 bases. This CDR3 has 13 amino acids. The V segment lost 5 bases and the J segment 1 base; nucleotides outside the gene matches: 1. Germline V gene lookup returns CDR1 MNHNS and CDR2 SASEGT. CDR3 nucleotide sequence: TGTGCCAGCAGTCGGGACAGGTCCTACGAGCAGTACTTC. Amino acid sequence: CASSRDRSYEQYF.

The chain links TRBV28 to TRBJ2-7; 9 positions match TRBD1. CDR3 length: 16 residues. Per the germline V gene, CDR1 is MDHEN and CDR2 is SYDVKM. Unmatched junction bases numbered 13, after V lost 4 bases and J lost 6 bases. As DNA, the CDR3 is TGTGCCAGCAGTTCGGTTGGGAGGACAGGGGAAGGCGAGCAGTACTTC. It codes for CASSSVGRTGEGEQYF.

This clone has a handful of counts. This chain uses TRBV30 with TRBJ2-7, with 8 nucleotides matching TRBD1. The trim removed 0 bases at V and 13 bases at J, leaving 11 bases unmatched. CDR1 is GTSNPN and CDR2 is SVGIG in the germline V gene (reference sequence). This CDR3 region has 13 residues. The CDR3 region is CAWSVRGQGARYF. The CDR3 DNA follows: TGTGCCTGGAGTGTACGAGGGCAGGGGGCTAGATACTTC. Using reference TRBV30 and TRBJ2-7 for the parts outside the CDR3, the full variable domain is SQTIHQWPATLVQPVGSPLSLECTVEGTSNPNLYWYRQAAGRGLQLLFYSVGIGQISSEVPQNLSASRPQDRQFILSSKKLLLSDSGFYLCAWSVRGQGARYFGPGTRLTVT.

This clone showed up just a few times. The chain uses TRBV11-3 and TRBJ2-3; 15 bases fit TRBD2. Germline CDR1 reads SGHNT; CDR2 reads YENEEA. The CDR3 runs 17 residues. J was trimmed by 5 bases and V by 5 bases; bases with no gene match: 8. DNA for the CDR3: TGTGCCAGCAGCCCTTCAATGGGACTAGCGGGAGGAGATACGCAGTATTTT. This gives the protein CASSPSMGLAGGDTQYF. Supplemented by reference TRBV11-3 and TRBJ2-3, the full variable domain reads EAGVVQSPRYKIIEKKQPVAFWCNPISGHNTLYWYLQNLGQGPELLIRYENEEAVDDSQLPKDRFSAERLKGVDSTLKIQPAELGDSAVYLCASSPSMGLAGGDTQYFGPGTRLTVL.

This clone has just a few counts. The V and J genes are TRBV6-5 and TRBJ2-7; maybe TRBD1 (6 bases). This CDR3 contains 13 residues. Trimming took off 2 bases at V and 7 bases at J, with 12 bases between the two ends. CDR1 and CDR2 (germline): MNHEY, SVGAGI. CDR3 nucleotides: TGTGCCAGCAGTTACATGGGGGCGAGGGAGCAGTACTTC. This translates into CASSYMGAREQYF.

This clone occurred a few times. The chain has TRBV6-1 and TRBJ2-7, with D tentatively TRBD2 (6 bases). This CDR3 spans 15 amino acids. Germline CDR1 reads MNHNS; CDR2 reads SASEGT. The germline V and J ends were trimmed by 1 base and 4 bases, with 14 bases remaining between them. In nucleotides, the CDR3 is TGTGCCAGCAGTGAAGGGGAGGCAGGGAGGTACGAGCAGTACTTC. It translates to CASSEGEAGRYEQYF.

V gene TRBV6-1 combines with J gene TRBJ2-5; 10 positions agree with TRBD1. There are 16 residues in the CDR3. Germline V gene lookup returns CDR1 MNHNS and CDR2 SASEGT. The V segment lost 2 bases and the J segment 5 bases; nucleotides outside the gene matches: 8. CDR3 bases: TGTGCCAGCAGTGAATTAGCGGGACAGGGGAAGGAGACCCAGTACTTC. This encodes CASSELAGQGKETQYF.

This clone turned up a few times. An end of the junction does not agree with germline; a read error may underlie this. This chain links TRBV30 with TRBJ2-7, with D perhaps matching TRBD1 (5 bases). Per germline, CDR1 GTSNPN and CDR2 SVGIG (reference sequence). The CDR3 is made up of 12 amino acids. The CDR3 loop is CAWSLDPNRKNF. CDR3 coding DNA: TGTGCCTGGAGTTTGGACCCCAACAGGAAGAACTTC.

The table lists this clone with a few counts. V and J are TRBV5-1 and TRBJ2-7, with D unresolved. The germline CDR1 and CDR2 sequences are SGHRS and YFSETQ. The CDR3 covers 12 residues. The V end was cut by 4 bases, the J end by 4 bases, with 9 bases between. The CDR3 sequence is CASSQKKYEQYF. In DNA form, the CDR3 reads TGCGCCAGCAGCCAGAAGAAATACGAGCAGTACTTC.

The rearrangement links TRBV6-5 to TRBJ2-7, with 16 bases identical to TRBD2. Germline V gives CDR1 MNHEY, CDR2 SVGAGI. The CDR3 sequence is 16 residues long. J lost 2 bases, V lost 2 bases, and 0 bases had no gene match. The CDR3 sequence: CASSYGTSGRAYEQYF. CDR3 DNA sequence: TGTGCCAGCAGTTACGGGACTAGCGGGAGGGCCTACGAGCAGTACTTC.

This rearrangement joins TRBV29-1 to TRBJ1-2; 10 bases are shared with TRBD1. There are 11 residues in the CDR3. With 8 bases clipped from V and 8 bases from J, the junction kept 5 bases outside the gene matches. Germline assignment: CDR1 SQVTM and CDR2 ANQGSEA. Here the CDR3 DNA reads TGCAGCTTTCGGGACAGGGGAGGCTACACCTTC. Translation gives CSFRDRGGYTF.

This rearrangement joins TRBV6-6 to TRBJ2-1, with 8 bases aligning to TRBD2. J lost 0 bases, V lost 7 bases, and 5 bases had no gene match. This CDR3 region has 15 residues. Germline assignment: CDR1 MNHNY and CDR2 SVGAGI (reference sequence). CDR3 nucleotides: TGTGCCAGCATCCCGGGAGGGAGCTCCTACAATGAGCAGTTCTTC. Residues: CASIPGGSSYNEQFF.

In its sample, this clone was seen many times. This chain links TRBV29-1 with TRBJ1-1; a possible D gene is TRBD1 (6 bases). This CDR3 is built from 12 residues. V dropped 7 bases and J dropped 1 base, with 10 bases sitting between them. Germline-derived CDR1 and CDR2 are SQVTM and ANQGSEA. CDR3 region: CSAGQTNTEAFF. The CDR3 coding sequence is TGCAGCGCCGGACAGACGAACACTGAAGCTTTCTTT.

This clone appeared a few times. V and J are TRBV5-1 and TRBJ2-1, with D perhaps matching TRBD2 (5 bases). The CDR3 totals 15 residues. The V end lost 0 bases, the J end lost 4 bases, and 11 bases lay between the germline ends. CDR1 and CDR2 from the germline V gene are SGHRS and YFSETQ. The CDR3 loop reads CASSLATTRYNEQFF. CDR3 nucleotide sequence: TGCGCCAGCAGCTTGGCGACTACCCGGTACAATGAGCAGTTCTTC.

The rearrangement links TRBV15 to TRBJ1-5; no firm D call. With 0 bases removed from V and 6 bases from J, the gap between germline ends came to 12 bases. This CDR3 is built from 15 residues. Germline V gene lookup returns CDR1 LNHNV and CDR2 YYDKDF (reference sequence). The chain's CDR3 is CATSREGRKGQPQHF. CDR3 DNA: TGTGCCACCAGCAGAGAGGGCAGGAAAGGTCAGCCCCAGCATTTT.

The V and J genes are TRBV11-2 and TRBJ1-1; D gene ambiguous. Germline CDR1 is SGHAT and CDR2 is FQNNGV. CDR3 size: 13 residues. V lost 3 bases, J lost 2 bases, and 7 bases lay in between. The CDR3 DNA sequence: TGTGCCAGCAGCTTCGGACTCAACACTGAAGCTTTCTTT. Translation gives CASSFGLNTEAFF.

The chain joins TRBV14 to TRBJ2-7, with a weak D call TRBD1 (6 bases). The CDR3 has 14 residues. Per germline, CDR1 SGHDN and CDR2 FVKESK. Trimming stripped 5 bases from V and 0 bases from J, with 11 bases between. CDR3 amino acids: CASSFGQFSYEQYF. CDR3 in DNA: TGTGCCAGCAGCTTTGGACAGTTCTCCTACGAGCAGTACTTC.

This clone occurred once. The chain carries TRBV5-1 and TRBJ2-5; 8 positions match TRBD2. This CDR3 contains 15 residues. Germline lookup yields CDR1 SGHRS and CDR2 YFSETQ. The junction had 7 bases not matched to a gene; V was cut back by 1 base and J by 5 bases. CDR3 DNA: TGCGCCAGCAGCTTGTTGGCTAGCGGGCGGGAGACCCAGTACTTC. This translates into CASSLLASGRETQYF.

This clone has just a few counts. V is TRBV7-6 and J is TRBJ2-2; 8 bases map to TRBD1. The trim removed 1 base at V and 6 bases at J, leaving 7 bases unmatched. The CDR3 runs to 16 residues. The germline gives CDR1 SGHVS, CDR2 FNYEAQ. CDR3 sequence (DNA): TGTGCCAGCAGCTTAGGGACAGGGAGTTGGCCCGGGGAGCTGTTTTTT. Its protein is CASSLGTGSWPGELFF.

V usage is TRBV19 and J usage is TRBJ1-5; 7 nucleotides agree with TRBD1. V lost 4 bases and J lost 4; bases outside the gene matches: 7. Germline assignment: CDR1 LNHDA and CDR2 SQIVND (reference sequence). This CDR3 contains 15 residues. The CDR3 region is CASSTGTVINQPQHF. The CDR3 nucleotides read TGTGCCAGTAGTACAGGGACAGTAATAAATCAGCCCCAGCATTTT.

This clone appeared a few times. J is TRBJ2-3 and V is TRBV29-1, with 9 positions matching TRBD1. The CDR3 sequence is 16 residues long. The J segment lost 0 bases and the V segment lost 4 bases, leaving 8 bases of the junction unmatched. The germline V gene encodes CDR1 SQVTM and CDR2 ANQGSEA. This chain's CDR3 is CSVGTGVTWSTDTQYF. CDR3 in DNA: TGCAGCGTTGGGACAGGGGTTACCTGGAGCACAGATACGCAGTATTTT.

This clone has only a few counts. In DNA, the CDR3 is TGTGCCAGCAGCTCCGTCGGGGAGCAGTACTTC. Translated: CASSSVGEQYF. The rearrangement uses TRBV7-9 and TRBJ2-7, with D hard to call. The germline V gene encodes CDR1 SEHNR and CDR2 FQNEAQ (reference sequence). The CDR3 extends over 11 amino acids. V was pared by 4 bases and J by 7 bases, with 8 bases between.